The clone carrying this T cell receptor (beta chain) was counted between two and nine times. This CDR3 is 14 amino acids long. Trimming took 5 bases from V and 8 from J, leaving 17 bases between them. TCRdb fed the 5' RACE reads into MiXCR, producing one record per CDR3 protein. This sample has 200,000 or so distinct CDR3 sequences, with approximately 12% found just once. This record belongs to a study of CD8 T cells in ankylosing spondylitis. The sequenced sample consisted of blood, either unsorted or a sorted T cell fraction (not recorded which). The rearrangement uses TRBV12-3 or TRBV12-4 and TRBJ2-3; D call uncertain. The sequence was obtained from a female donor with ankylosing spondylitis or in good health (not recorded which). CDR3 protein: CASSPPHVAATQYF. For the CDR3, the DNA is TGTGCCAGCAGTCCCCCCCACGTGGCGGCTACGCAGTATTTT.